These T cell receptor beta chains were read from a single sample in a study of early T cells in non-severe SARS-CoV-2 infection. TCRdb re-derived calls from the 5' RACE reads in MiXCR, one entry per CDR3 protein. The table has 100,000 to 140,000 distinct CDR3 sequences, around 10% seen once. Input material: whole blood. The receptors stem from an adult who was a healthcare worker with PCR-confirmed SARS-CoV-2 infection or an uninfected control (not recorded which). The CDR3 runs from the conserved cysteine through the conserved F or W.

v_gene: TRBV5-6; j_gene: TRBJ2-3; CDR3aa: CASSWGPSGSASDTQYF
v_gene: TRBV10-3; j_gene: TRBJ2-7; CDR3aa: CAISEYLVEQYF
v_gene: TRBV20-1; j_gene: TRBJ2-1; CDR3aa: CSATGGLARNEQFF
v_gene: TRBV5-4; j_gene: TRBJ2-2; CDR3aa: CASSLEPGQENTGELFF
v_gene: TRBV20-1; j_gene: TRBJ1-1; CDR3aa: CSAAPPLRTEAFF
v_gene: TRBV20-1; j_gene: TRBJ2-7; CDR3aa: CSARASSGTGTYEQYF
v_gene: TRBV11-3; j_gene: TRBJ2-7; CDR3aa: CASSYTARDEQYF
v_gene: TRBV6-5; j_gene: TRBJ2-4; CDR3aa: CASSYSGISGTSIQYF
v_gene: TRBV20-1; j_gene: TRBJ2-7; CDR3aa: CSARDWGENEQYF
v_gene: TRBV7-9; j_gene: TRBJ2-7; CDR3aa: CASSPTPQTSGTYEQYF
v_gene: TRBV4-3; j_gene: TRBJ2-1; CDR3aa: CASSQVGLGRYNEQFF
v_gene: TRBV28; j_gene: TRBJ1-2; CDR3aa: CASSFGRGHGYTF
v_gene: TRBV12-3/TRBV12-4; j_gene: TRBJ1-1; CDR3aa: CASTSKAGGVDHSGAFF
v_gene: TRBV20-1; j_gene: TRBJ1-5; CDR3aa: CSAREEGVYSNQPQHF
v_gene: TRBV3-1; j_gene: TRBJ1-5; CDR3aa: CASSQGLGNQPQHF
v_gene: TRBV6-2/TRBV6-3; j_gene: TRBJ2-7; CDR3aa: CANSLPFTGTSSYEQYF
v_gene: TRBV3-1; j_gene: TRBJ2-5; CDR3aa: CASSPVVGAQETQYF
v_gene: TRBV6-5; j_gene: TRBJ2-7; CDR3aa: CASSHDNGIGSEQYF
v_gene: TRBV5-1; j_gene: TRBJ2-2; CDR3aa: CASTSANTGELFF
v_gene: TRBV12-3/TRBV12-4; j_gene: TRBJ1-4; CDR3aa: CASSPRGKGEKLFF
v_gene: TRBV7-8; j_gene: TRBJ2-6; CDR3aa: CASSLGPLSGANVLTF
v_gene: TRBV29-1; j_gene: TRBJ1-4; CDR3aa: CSVEARGHNEKLFF
v_gene: TRBV2; j_gene: TRBJ2-5; CDR3aa: CASSDMETQYF
v_gene: TRBV28; j_gene: TRBJ2-7; CDR3aa: CASSLSGTGYRGEQYF
v_gene: TRBV7-8; j_gene: TRBJ1-3; CDR3aa: CASSFTGSGNTIYF
v_gene: TRBV2; j_gene: TRBJ2-2; CDR3aa: CASKSGTSGSGELFF
v_gene: TRBV6-2/TRBV6-3; j_gene: TRBJ2-5; CDR3aa: CASTPSPETQYF
v_gene: TRBV7-9; j_gene: TRBJ1-5; CDR3aa: CASSPGTVNQPQHF
v_gene: TRBV28; j_gene: TRBJ1-4; CDR3aa: CASSLGGGYNEKLFF
v_gene: TRBV5-1; j_gene: TRBJ1-1; CDR3aa: CASALGRARDTEAFF
v_gene: TRBV7-2; j_gene: TRBJ2-2; CDR3aa: CASSKRGLGELFF
v_gene: TRBV6-6; j_gene: TRBJ2-3; CDR3aa: CASSYSTTDTQYF
v_gene: TRBV20-1; j_gene: TRBJ2-3; CDR3aa: CSARRPLAGGGTDTQYF
v_gene: TRBV6-6; j_gene: TRBJ2-7; CDR3aa: CASSYSRQGSYEQYF
v_gene: TRBV10-3; j_gene: TRBJ2-3; CDR3aa: CAISASGATTDTQYF
v_gene: TRBV10-3; j_gene: TRBJ1-1; CDR3aa: CAISEEGYTEAFF
v_gene: TRBV7-9; j_gene: TRBJ1-2; CDR3aa: CASSPGQGEYGYTF
v_gene: TRBV11-1; j_gene: TRBJ2-7; CDR3aa: CASSPLWGTTYEQYF
v_gene: TRBV7-9; j_gene: TRBJ2-1; CDR3aa: CATSGGREQFF
v_gene: TRBV6-1; j_gene: TRBJ2-3; CDR3aa: CASSKHTDTQYF
v_gene: TRBV7-8; j_gene: TRBJ2-3; CDR3aa: CASSLIGGTTDTQYF
v_gene: TRBV6-5; j_gene: TRBJ2-3; CDR3aa: CASSYSRAGGPDTQYF
v_gene: TRBV12-3/TRBV12-4; j_gene: TRBJ1-2; CDR3aa: CASSHRVLYGYTF
v_gene: TRBV28; j_gene: TRBJ1-2; CDR3aa: CASSGSTVNYGYTF
v_gene: TRBV7-8; j_gene: TRBJ1-5; CDR3aa: CASSPTRRAADQPQHF
v_gene: TRBV15; j_gene: TRBJ2-1; CDR3aa: CATSKENLLGNEQFF
v_gene: TRBV4-1; j_gene: TRBJ2-1; CDR3aa: CASSQLRVQGEQFF
v_gene: TRBV14; j_gene: TRBJ2-7; CDR3aa: CASSQLDSPYEQYF
v_gene: TRBV7-9; j_gene: TRBJ2-7; CDR3aa: CASSLAANTYEQYF
v_gene: TRBV11-2; j_gene: TRBJ2-1; CDR3aa: CASSFGAGRKVEQFF
v_gene: TRBV20-1; j_gene: TRBJ1-5; CDR3aa: CSARAPGWRDQPQHF
v_gene: TRBV5-8; j_gene: TRBJ2-7; CDR3aa: CASSLGVGTYEQYF
v_gene: TRBV28; j_gene: TRBJ1-1; CDR3aa: CASKPGTGGTEAFF
v_gene: TRBV7-2; j_gene: TRBJ2-1; CDR3aa: CASSLSGPTTNEQFF
v_gene: TRBV7-9; j_gene: TRBJ2-2; CDR3aa: CASSLAWDTGELFF
v_gene: TRBV3-1; j_gene: TRBJ2-7; CDR3aa: CASSQVGTGGPTVFDEQYF
v_gene: TRBV3-1; j_gene: TRBJ2-7; CDR3aa: CASSQAGPGTYEQYF
v_gene: TRBV9; j_gene: TRBJ2-7; CDR3aa: CASSASQGNEQYF
v_gene: TRBV19; j_gene: TRBJ2-6; CDR3aa: CASSQLQGTGANVLTF